This TCR beta chain was identified during a study of T cells in Graves' hyperthyroidism and ophthalmopathy. Germline V gene data show CDR1 as MNHNS and CDR2 as SASEGT. The V and J ends lost 6 bases and 0 bases respectively, with 14 bases between them. The CDR3 runs 15 residues. The study's findings and limits: In simple terms, a model built on 13 V-J features told ophthalmopathy apart from stable hyperthyroidism. In blood, most of the thyroid clonotypes expanded above 0.001 were also present.

This clonotype was found many times. What it recognizes is unknown. RNA transcripts gave rise to amplified TCR beta CDR3 regions. The study used the HTBI primer set for a first-round RT-PCR of the TCR CDR3. TCRdb passed the multiplex PCR reads through MiXCR, listing each CDR3 protein once. Of about 600,000 distinct CDR3 sequences listed, approximately 16% are singletons. Each person with ophthalmopathy scored at least 3 on the Clinical Activity Score, reached NOSPECS grade 4 or higher, and had been ill under 3 months. The authors took PBMCs from 8 to 10 ml fresh peripheral blood. The receptor's source is a middle-aged woman with Graves' ophthalmopathy. J is TRBJ1-1 and V is TRBV6-1; the D gene is possibly TRBD1 (6 bases). Sample: blood. The DNA for the CDR3 is TGTGCCAGCAGCCCTCAGGGGCTCATGAACACTGAAGCTTTCTTT. Its translation: CASSPQGLMNTEAFF.